Presented here are 27 T cell receptor beta chains from one specimen sequenced in a study of shared clonotypes between healthy human individuals. Naivety among CD8 cells was defined by CD45RO negativity and positive CCR7 selection, thereby excluding terminally differentiated effector memory CD45RA+ cells. Clones were read by immunoSEQ multiplex PCR, and TCRdb kept only the in-frame ones, dropping some. The repertoire includes approximately 2,000,000 clones, roughly 95% of them detected once, and more than 1.5% sits in the top ten. Sequencing input: naive CD8+ T cells from PBMCs. These receptors all stem from a man aged 18-30 years in good health. Some clones in this sample may be carry-over from other donors' samples.

Here the CDR3 reads CASSWTGGQVREQYF. The DNA for the CDR3 is TGCGCCAGCAGCTGGACAGGGGGTCAGGTTCGCGAGCAGTACTTC. The V call is TRBV5-1, the J call TRBJ2-7; TRBD1 matches 10 bases. CDR1 SGHRS and CDR2 YFSETQ come from the germline V gene. The J segment lost 6 bases and the V segment lost 3 bases, leaving 9 bases of the junction unmatched. The CDR3 has 15 amino acids.

The CDR3 DNA sequence: TGTGCCAGCAGTACCCAACAGGGGAGCTATGGCTACACCTTC. This translates into CASSTQQGSYGYTF. This rearrangement joins TRBV6-5 to TRBJ1-2, with 7 nucleotides matching TRBD1. CDR1 MNHEY and CDR2 SVGAGI come from the germline V gene. The CDR3 is 14 amino acids. Trimming took 5 bases from V and 4 from J; bases not matched to a gene: 7.

CDR3 amino acids: CASSLPEYGGGTYNEQFF. Written as DNA, the CDR3 is TGTGCCAGCAGCTTACCAGAGTATGGCGGGGGAACCTACAATGAGCAGTTCTTC. This chain connects TRBV7-9 to TRBJ2-1; 7 bases are a match to TRBD2. Trimming took 2 bases from V and 2 from J; bases not matched to a gene: 12. This CDR3 comprises 18 residues. Germline CDR1 is SEHNR and CDR2 is FQNEAQ (reference sequence).

The rearrangement uses TRBV6-5 and TRBJ1-5; D remains unclear. Germline CDR1 is MNHEY and CDR2 is SVGAGI. V was shortened by 8 bases and J by 7 bases, with 18 bases between the two germline ends. The CDR3 spans 14 residues. This CDR3 is CASGGPNSGQPQHF. CDR3 in DNA: TGTGCCAGCGGCGGTCCAAACTCAGGCCAGCCCCAGCATTTT.

The V gene is TRBV27, the J gene TRBJ2-2, with 9 nucleotides matching TRBD2. CDR1 and CDR2 from the germline V gene are MNHEY and SMNVEV (reference sequence). The CDR3 sequence is 19 residues long. V was pared by 1 base and J by 5 bases, with 14 bases of the junction left unmatched. The CDR3 protein is CASSLYPVAAGGRTGELFF. Here the CDR3 DNA reads TGTGCCAGCAGTTTATACCCCGTTGCGGCGGGAGGGAGGACCGGGGAGCTGTTTTTT.

V usage is TRBV4-3 and J usage is TRBJ2-7, with 8 bases aligning to TRBD1. The CDR3 is made up of 15 amino acids. The ends lost 0 bases at V and 3 bases at J; junction bases unmatched: 4. CDR1 LGHNA and CDR2 YSLEER come from the germline V gene. In DNA form, the CDR3 reads TGCGCCAGCAGCCAAGATGGACAGGGTGTCTACGAGCAGTACTTC. It encodes CASSQDGQGVYEQYF.

As concerns this clone: At the DNA level, this CDR3 is encoded by other sequences in the same sample as well. The rearrangement joins TRBV27 to TRBJ2-2, with D possibly matching TRBD1 (5 bases). V lost 2 bases to trimming and J lost 5 bases, with 9 bases between them. The CDR3 is 14 residues long. CDR1 MNHEY and CDR2 SMNVEV come from the germline V gene (reference sequence). DNA of the CDR3: TGTGCCAGCAGTTTACAGGGTTGGACCGGGGAGCTGTTTTTT. This translates into CASSLQGWTGELFF.

Note on this clone: Other DNA sequences in the same sample also yield this CDR3. The J gene is TRBJ2-2, the V gene TRBV9; TRBD2 agrees at 11 bases. The CDR3 has 16 amino acids. Germline lookup yields CDR1 SGDLS and CDR2 YYNGEE. The V gene end was trimmed by 0 bases and the J gene end by 4 bases; junction bases not matched to a gene: 2. CDR3 coding DNA: TGTGCCAGCAGCGTAGGACTAGCGGGGTCCACCGGGGAGCTGTTTTTT. Protein sequence: CASSVGLAGSTGELFF. Using reference TRBV9 and TRBJ2-2 for the parts outside the CDR3, the full variable domain is DSGVTQTPKHLITATGQRVTLRCSPRSGDLSVYWYQQSLDQGLQFLIQYYNGEERAKGNILERFSAQQFPDLHSELNLSSLELGDSALYFCASSVGLAGSTGELFFGEGSRLTVL.

V and J are TRBV27 and TRBJ2-1; D may be TRBD1 or TRBD2 (6 bases each). From germline, CDR1 is MNHEY and CDR2 SMNVEV (reference sequence). V shed 7 bases and J shed 8 bases, with 24 bases lying between them. This CDR3 has 16 residues. CDR3 region: CASTILAGGTQDEQFF. The DNA of the CDR3 is TGTGCCAGCACGATCCTGGCCGGGGGCACACAAGATGAGCAGTTCTTC.

This chain links TRBV11-2 with TRBJ2-5; 7 nucleotides align to TRBD1. Matching the DNA end better, TRBJ2-7 makes the J call doubtful. Germline CDR1 and CDR2: SGHAT and FQNNGV. This CDR3 spans 14 amino acids. This CDR3 is CASSLAVQGYEQYF. The DNA of the CDR3 is TGTGCCAGCAGCTTAGCAGTACAGGGGTACGAGCAGTACTTC.

This sequence joins TRBV7-9 and TRBJ1-1; 10 bases are a match to TRBD1. This CDR3 contains 15 residues. Germline CDR1 and CDR2: SEHNR and FQNEAQ (reference sequence). The trim removed 4 bases at V and 5 bases at J, leaving 7 bases unmatched. This CDR3 is CASSSGTGVRTEAFF. The CDR3, as DNA: TGTGCCAGCAGCTCCGGGACAGGGGTACGAACTGAAGCTTTCTTT.

V gene TRBV6-5 combines with J gene TRBJ2-1; 8 bases are shared with TRBD1. The CDR3 spans 14 residues. The V gene's germline CDR1 is MNHEY and CDR2 SVGAGI. V dropped 5 bases and J dropped 3; count of bases not matched to a gene: 3. CDR3 sequence (DNA): TGTGCCAGCAGTGACAGGGGAAACTACAATGAGCAGTTCTTC. This gives the protein CASSDRGNYNEQFF.

This chain connects TRBV6-5 to TRBJ2-5; TRBD1 agrees at 7 bases. This CDR3 comprises 15 residues. The V gene end was trimmed by 6 bases and the J gene end by 3 bases; junction bases not matched to a gene: 10. CDR1 and CDR2 (germline): MNHEY, SVGAGI. This CDR3 is CASSPGQANEETQYF. Written as DNA, the CDR3 is TGTGCCAGCAGCCCTGGACAGGCTAACGAAGAGACCCAGTACTTC.

The chain has TRBV2 and TRBJ2-5, with a possible D match to TRBD1 (6 bases). CDR1 and CDR2 (germline): SNHLY, FYNNEI. CDR3 length equals 15 residues. V was shortened by 2 bases and J by 7 bases, with 17 bases between the two germline ends. The CDR3 loop reads CASSENRDTAGTQYF. The CDR3 DNA reads as TGTGCCAGCAGTGAAAATCGGGACACCGCGGGGACCCAGTACTTC.

A note on this clone: The same CDR3 arises from other DNA sequences in this sample as well. The CDR3 protein is CASSSYSFGTGGGYEQYF. The CDR3 nucleotides are TGTGCCAGCAGCTCCTACTCCTTCGGGACGGGAGGAGGTTACGAGCAGTACTTC. The chain carries TRBV7-3 and TRBJ2-7; TRBD2 matches at 7 bases. In germline, CDR1 is SGHTA, CDR2 FQGTGA. The CDR3 length is 18 residues. V shed 4 bases, J shed 4 bases, and the junction held 19 bases outside the gene matches.

The chain recombines TRBV19 with TRBJ2-7, with D possibly matching TRBD1 (6 bases). This CDR3 has 14 residues. The germline gives CDR1 LNHDA, CDR2 SQIVND (reference sequence). V gave up 0 bases and J gave up 5 bases, with 11 bases separating them. CDR3 DNA: TGTGCCAGTAGTATAGATGTGGCAGGGGACGAGCAGTACTTC. Amino acids: CASSIDVAGDEQYF.

This chain connects TRBV5-1 to TRBJ2-7; the match to TRBD1 covers 7 bases. V was pared by 0 bases and J by 2 bases, with 5 bases of the junction left unmatched. The CDR3 extends over 15 amino acids. From germline, CDR1 is SGHRS and CDR2 YFSETQ. CDR3 sequence: CASSLAWDSPYEQYF. In DNA, the CDR3 is TGCGCCAGCAGCTTGGCCTGGGACAGCCCCTACGAGCAGTACTTC. Full variable domain (missing parts from reference TRBV5-1 and TRBJ2-7): KAGVTQTPRYLIKTRGQQVTLSCSPISGHRSVSWYQQTPGQGLQFLFEYFSETQRNKGNFPGRFSGRQFSNSRSEMNVSTLELGDSALYLCASSLAWDSPYEQYFGPGTRLTVT.

Comment on this clone: Other nucleotide sequences in the sample specify the same CDR3. The V call is TRBV19, the J call TRBJ2-1; 10 bases match TRBD2. The V gene end was trimmed by 3 bases and the J gene end by 4 bases; junction bases not matched to a gene: 3. The CDR3 runs to 15 residues. Germline V gene sequence: CDR1 LNHDA, CDR2 SQIVND (reference sequence). CDR3 sequence (DNA): TGTGCCAGTAGTATGATAGCGGGGGGTTACAATGAGCAGTTCTTC. Amino acids: CASSMIAGGYNEQFF.

The V and J genes are TRBV28 and TRBJ2-7; TRBD1 matches 9 bases. From germline, CDR1 is MDHEN and CDR2 SYDVKM. This CDR3 is 15 amino acids long. V lost 6 bases, J lost 2 bases, and 8 bases stayed unmatched. CDR3 region: CASRPPTGGPYEQYF. DNA for the CDR3: TGTGCCAGCAGACCACCAACAGGGGGCCCCTACGAGCAGTACTTC. Full variable domain (missing parts from reference TRBV28 and TRBJ2-7): DVKVTQSSRYLVKRTGEKVFLECVQDMDHENMFWYRQDPGLGLRLIYFSYDVKMKEKGDIPEGYSVSREKKERFSLILESASTNQTSMYLCASRPPTGGPYEQYFGPGTRLTVT.

The V and J genes are TRBV2 and TRBJ2-7; 8 bases map to TRBD2. The CDR3 runs to 13 residues. The germline V gene has CDR1 SNHLY and CDR2 FYNNEI. Losses at the gene ends were 9 bases for V and 0 bases for J; bases not matched to a gene: 4. CDR3 nucleotide sequence: TGTGCCAGATCTAGCGGGCTCTCCTACGAGCAGTACTTC. Protein product: CARSSGLSYEQYF.

This clone was counted a single time. This chain links TRBV7-8 with TRBJ1-5; TRBD1 matches 7 bases. Germline CDR1 and CDR2: SGHVS and FQNEAQ. The CDR3 runs to 21 residues. The trim removed 2 bases at V and 1 base at J, leaving 20 bases unmatched. The CDR3 protein is CASSLPAPTGPVDWSNQPQHF. The DNA for the CDR3 is TGTGCCAGCAGCTTACCCGCCCCGACAGGGCCGGTGGATTGGAGCAATCAGCCCCAGCATTTT.

In nucleotides, the CDR3 is TGTGCCAGCAGTTACTCTAATTCACCCCTCCACTTT. It translates to CASSYSNSPLHF. This chain connects TRBV6-5 to TRBJ1-6; no clear D gene. This CDR3 has 12 amino acids. The germline V and J ends were trimmed by 0 bases and 6 bases, with 0 bases remaining between them. Germline values: CDR1 MNHEY, CDR2 SVGAGI.

V gene TRBV7-9 combines with J gene TRBJ2-7, with TRBD1 matching over 7 bases. Losses at the gene ends were 5 bases for V and 0 bases for J; bases not matched to a gene: 7. Germline CDR1 SEHNR, CDR2 FQNEAQ (reference sequence). The CDR3 runs to 15 residues. The DNA of the CDR3 is TGTGCCAGCAGCGTTCCACAGGGGACCTCCTACGAGCAGTACTTC. As protein: CASSVPQGTSYEQYF.

The chain joins TRBV7-9 to TRBJ2-7; D may correspond to TRBD1 or TRBD2 (5 bases each). Germline V lookup: CDR1 SEHNR, CDR2 FQNEAQ (reference sequence). V gave up 2 bases and J gave up 6 bases, with 17 bases separating them. This CDR3 is built from 15 residues. The CDR3 region is CASSLRGREFSEQYF. In nucleotides, the CDR3 is TGTGCCAGCAGCTTAAGGGGCAGGGAGTTCAGCGAGCAGTACTTC.

The V and J genes are TRBV30 and TRBJ2-7; the match to TRBD1 covers 8 bases. The germline gives CDR1 GTSNPN, CDR2 SVGIG (reference sequence). There are 14 residues in the CDR3. V shed 1 base and J 5 bases; nucleotides not matched to a gene: 7. This chain's CDR3 is CAWSGGQGINEQYF. The CDR3 region has the DNA TGTGCCTGGAGTGGAGGACAGGGCATCAACGAGCAGTACTTC.

The chain has TRBV5-6 and TRBJ2-7; D gene ambiguous. The V end was cut by 3 bases, the J end by 3 bases, with 7 bases between. This CDR3 has 12 residues. Germline-derived CDR1 and CDR2 are SGHDT and YYEEEE. CDR3 nucleotide sequence: TGTGCCAGCAGCTCGACCCTCTACGAGCAGTACTTC. Protein sequence: CASSSTLYEQYF.

The V gene is TRBV27, the J gene TRBJ2-1; D unresolved. Trimming took off 8 bases at V and 5 bases at J, with 13 bases between the two ends. The CDR3 has 13 residues. Germline V gene data show CDR1 as MNHEY and CDR2 as SMNVEV (reference sequence). The CDR3 is CASRVLGNNEQFF. CDR3 coding DNA: TGTGCCAGCCGGGTGTTAGGGAACAATGAGCAGTTCTTC.